This T cell receptor beta chain is drawn from a study of PD-1 blockade in classical Hodgkin lymphoma (dated by TCRdb to the early 2020s). Broadly, across the study: Nivolumab dosing was 3 mg/kg intravenously every 2 weeks, continuing until either disease progression or unacceptable toxicity. The study used CyTOF and TCR beta sequencing to define a peripheral blood immune signature of response to PD-1 blockade in classical Hodgkin lymphoma. On the study overall, not on this receptor specifically: Baseline diversity similar to that of newly diagnosed patients was observed in trial patients achieving complete response, whereas significantly lower diversity was observed in partial responders and progressors. The study was restricted to a single clinical trial cohort, and the causes of repertoire differences, possibly disease activity or prior therapy, were left undefined. Lower diversity was observed in patients in whom nivolumab was started less than 1 year after ASCT, and these patients were excluded from later analyses so that confounding by immune reconstitution would be avoided. Baseline TCR diversity was reported as lower in newly diagnosed patients than in healthy donors, and lower still in relapsed/refractory patients. CD4+ but not CD8+ TCR diversity rose significantly by C4D1 (p=0.0027 vs p=0.16), most apparent in complete responders (p=0.02).

The Qiagen DNeasy kit was used to extract genomic DNA from unsorted PBMCs and from the negatively selected CD4+ and CD8+ fractions. Using primers that anneal to V and J segments, immunoSEQ multiplex PCR amplified the TCR beta CDR3 regions. Amplification bias was minimized using a synthetic immune receptor repertoire, and residual bias was removed computationally after sequencing. As for the original processing: Repertoire diversity was quantified as the Shannon entropy index using custom Python scripts. Unsorted, CD4+ and CD8+ repertoires were examined separately, except in combined analyses, for which CD4+ and CD8+ sequences were merged in silico. Clonal expansion was defined as a frequency increase of at least 2-fold after treatment compared with C1D1, and clones undetected at baseline were assigned a pseudocount of 0.5. Singleton clones were defined as clones with 0 or 1 copy at C1D1, and non-singleton clones were defined as clones with 2 or more copies. Clones expanded in unsorted samples were annotated as CD4+, CD8+ or unknown by matching protein sequences in sorted samples from the same patient. Wilcoxon tests on paired samples were used to test diversity changes from C1D1 to C4D1. TCRdb's version of the immuneACCESS table is confined to in-frame rearrangements and falls short of the full clone set. An unresolved V gene accounts for under half of the shortfall where checked; the remainder is of unknown origin. V, J and clone size derive from that table, while D and trimming were established from the DNA sequence. For this sample the table gives 20,000 to 25,000 clones, of which 80% were detected only once. The ten most abundant clones make up 6% to 8.5% of the sample.

The time point tag for this specimen amounts to: cycle 1 day 1 (C1D1), immediately before nivolumab initiation. Every trial patient had relapsed following autologous stem cell transplantation, and prior brentuximab vedotin exposure was what differed among cohorts A, B and C. A total of roughly 60 patients with relapsed/refractory classical Hodgkin lymphoma made up the trial cohort, and each patient's best overall response was complete response, partial response or progressive disease. Trial patients were treated with single-agent nivolumab in the multi-cohort phase II CheckMate 205 trial. An independent review committee assessed best overall response by applying the 2007 International Working Group response criteria. Trial PBMCs were obtained immediately prior to nivolumab initiation (C1D1) and on therapy at cycle 2 day 1 and cycle 4 day 1. After peripheral blood was drawn into 8 mL Vacutainer Cell Preparation Tubes, PBMCs were isolated by centrifugation and then cryopreserved.

V loses 5 bases at its end and J loses 2 bases; junction bases beyond the gene matches: 8. The CDR3 holds 16 amino acids from the cysteine to the phenylalanine. Solely the CDR3 DNA is kept, with 48 bases framed from the first base. According to the germline V gene, CDR1 reads SGHTA and CDR2 reads FQGNSA. Comments on this clone: The specificity of this receptor is unknown. No much larger clone exists at a distance of one base, and base qualities are not known.

This clonotype was sampled from a human donor with classical Hodgkin lymphoma. The chain is encoded by TRBV7-2 joined to TRBJ1-4, and TRBD1 matches 7 of the central bases. The input for sequencing was peripheral blood mononuclear cells (PBMCs), taken at baseline. The DNA is TGTGCCAGCAGCCCCCGGACAGGAGGGACTAATGAAAAACTGTTTTTT. Its protein is CASSPRTGGTNEKLFF.